The 12 T cell receptor delta chains presented below share a single source sample, sequenced in a study of gamma-delta chains in newborns, infants, children. TCRdb repeated clone calling on the reads with CATT. The sample has about 5,600 delta-chain clones; roughly 15% are singletons. This specimen was blood, taken at baseline. Receptors originate from a child who was a newborn, infant or young child, either healthy, febrile or measles-vaccinated (not recorded which).

This clone is judged medium-sized (0.01 to 0.1%). The rearrangement joins TRDV3 to TRDJ1, with 7 bases identical to TRDD3. The length of the CDR3 is 17 residues. The trim removed 2 bases at V and 1 base at J, leaving 16 bases unmatched. The germline CDR1 and CDR2 sequences are TVYSNPD and GDNSRS (reference sequence). The CDR3 DNA follows: TGTGCCTTTCTTGCTACTAACGGGGGGATGACCACCGATAAACTCATCTTT. Protein product: CAFLATNGGMTTDKLIF.

This clone was observed at least ten times. This CDR3 is also generated by other DNA sequences in the sample. The V and J genes are TRDV1 and TRDJ1; 13 bases line up with TRDD3. This CDR3 is built from 29 residues. The ends lost 2 bases at V and 0 bases at J; junction bases unmatched: 39. Per the germline V gene, CDR1 is TSWWSYY and CDR2 is QGS. The CDR3 nucleotides are TGTGCTCTTGGGGAAGGTGGGGTTTCAGGGCTACACCTGTACTGGGGGATACGCTTCTCACGGACGTACACCGATAAACTCATCTTT. Residues: CALGEGGVSGLHLYWGIRFSRTYTDKLIF.

In this sample, this clone turned up a few times. The junction differs from germline at one of its ends, possibly a read error. In the same sample, other DNA sequences code for this CDR3. The V gene is TRDV2, the J gene TRDJ1, with a weak D call TRDD3 (6 bases). Germline CDR1 GEAIGNYY, CDR2 EKD. This CDR3 has 16 amino acids. The CDR3 region has the DNA TGCGCCTGTGACACCGTCGCGCGGGATATTCCCGATAAACTCATCTTT. The encoded protein is CACDTVARDIPDKLIF.

Within the sample, this clone is medium-sized (0.01 to 0.1%). The V gene is TRDV1, the J gene TRDJ1; 10 bases map to TRDD3. The V and J ends lost 2 bases and 0 bases, in that order; junction bases with no gene match: 12. CDR3 size: 19 residues. Germline loops: CDR1 TSWWSYY, CDR2 QGS. CDR3 loop: CALGESLWGIPAYTDKLIF. The DNA for the CDR3 is TGTGCTCTTGGGGAATCTCTTTGGGGGATACCGGCTTACACCGATAAACTCATCTTT.

In its sample, this clone was seen a few times. This chain connects TRDV2 to TRDJ3; D perhaps matches TRDD3 (6 bases). Trimming stripped 1 base from V and 0 bases from J, with 15 bases between. The CDR3 spans 19 residues. CDR1 and CDR2 (germline): GEAIGNYY, EKD. CDR3 amino acids: CACDTPGEGSSWDTRQMFF. CDR3 DNA sequence: TGTGCCTGTGACACTCCTGGGGAGGGTAGCTCCTGGGACACCCGACAGATGTTTTTC.

This clone was recorded only once. The chain combines TRDV1 with TRDJ1, with 12 nucleotides matching TRDD3. The V gene end was trimmed by 2 bases and the J gene end by 0 bases; junction bases not matched to a gene: 37. CDR1 is TSWWSYY, CDR2 QGS, per germline. The CDR3 runs 28 residues. CDR3 sequence reads: CALGEMVGNSFLLPYWGIPRVHTDKLIF. CDR3 sequence (DNA): TGTGCTCTTGGGGAAATGGTAGGGAATAGCTTCCTACTCCCGTACTGGGGGATACCGCGTGTCCACACCGATAAACTCATCTTT.

About this clone: This likely stems from a read error, as it lies one base from a far larger clone. Other DNA sequences in this specimen translate into the identical CDR3. The genes are TRDV3 and TRDJ1; 10 positions agree with TRDD3. The length of the CDR3 is 16 residues. From germline, CDR1 is TVYSNPD and CDR2 GDNSRS (reference sequence). With 4 bases clipped from V and 1 base from J, the junction kept 12 bases outside the gene matches. Here the CDR3 reads CAYRPSYWGITDKLIF. CDR3 DNA: TGTGCCTATAGGCCCTCCTACTGGGGGATCACCGATAAACTCATCTTT. Looking up the rest from reference TRDV3 and TRDJ1 gives the full variable domain: CDKVTQSSPDQTVASGSEVVLLCTYDTVYSNPDLFWYRIRPDYSFQFVFYGDNSRSEGADFTQGRFSVKHILTQKAFHLVISPVRTEDSATYYCAYRPSYWGITDKLIFGKGTRVTVEP.

In this sample, this clone is medium-sized (0.01 to 0.1%). CDR3 sequence reads: CACDTAAGASSWDTRQMFF. The CDR3 region has the DNA TGTGCCTGTGACACCGCCGCGGGGGCGAGCTCCTGGGACACCCGACAGATGTTTTTC. V and J are TRDV2 and TRDJ3; TRDD3 is a possible D gene (5 bases). Germline CDR1 is GEAIGNYY and CDR2 is EKD. This CDR3 comprises 19 residues. Trimming took 0 bases from V and 0 from J, leaving 14 bases between them.

As regards this clone: A read error may account for a junction end that differs from germline. Other DNA sequences of this sample code for an identical CDR3. The chain combines TRDV1 with TRDJ1, with D possibly being TRDD2 or TRDD3 (5 bases each). This CDR3 spans 24 amino acids. CDR1 TSWWSYY and CDR2 QGS come from the germline V gene. CDR3 loop: CALGERQAVRVYFRIKPYTDKLIF. CDR3 DNA: TGTGCTCTCGGGGAACGGCAAGCTGTACGCGTCTACTTCCGAATTAAACCTTACACCGATAAACTCATCTTT.

This clone was seen at least ten times. This chain uses TRDV2 with TRDJ3, with TRDD3 matching over 13 bases. The CDR3 is made up of 23 amino acids. J gave up 0 bases and V 0 bases, and 13 bases lay outside the gene matches. Germline V gene sequence: CDR1 GEAIGNYY, CDR2 EKD. CDR3 nucleotide sequence: TGTGCCTGTGACACCGTACTGGGGGATACGCGACCCAAGGGCTCCTGGGACACCCGACAGATGTTTTTC. The encoded protein is CACDTVLGDTRPKGSWDTRQMFF.

This clone is judged medium-sized. The genes are TRDV2 and TRDJ1, with 13 bases aligning to TRDD3. Germline V gene data show CDR1 as GEAIGNYY and CDR2 as EKD. V trimming: 0 bases; J trimming: 2 bases; junction bases outside the gene matches: 11. CDR3 length: 19 amino acids. The CDR3 loop is CACDTVQTGGYGRTDKLIF. As DNA, the CDR3 is TGTGCCTGTGACACCGTACAAACTGGGGGATACGGTAGAACCGATAAACTCATCTTT.

The chain recombines TRDV1 with TRDJ1, with D unclear. The CDR3 contains 16 residues. V dropped 1 base and J dropped 0 bases, with 12 bases sitting between them. Per germline, CDR1 TSWWSYY and CDR2 QGS. CDR3 nucleotides: TGTGCTCTTGGGGAACCAGGGGTACCGTACACCGATAAACTCATCTTT. Translation: CALGEPGVPYTDKLIF.